The next 13 T cell receptor beta chains were all read from a single sample in a study of CD8+CD57+ T cells in acquired aplastic anemia. Individuals selected for sequencing had exhibited CD8+CD57+ cell expansion on flow cytometry. TCR beta VDJ combinations and CDR3 sequences were profiled from genomic DNA. Via MiXCR, TCRdb re-called the reads, giving one row per CDR3 protein. The sample shows approximately 260,000 distinct CDR3 sequences, approximately 86% of them seen only once. The sequenced sample was sorted CD4+, CD8+, or CD8+CD57+ T cells (not recorded which) from PBMCs. The receptors originated from a human donor with aplastic anemia.

As regards this clonotype: Mismatch with germline at one junction end may stem from a read error. The rearrangement joins TRBV12-3 or TRBV12-4 to TRBJ2-3; 10 bases are a match to TRBD1. The CDR3 sequence is 15 residues long. In nucleotides, the CDR3 is TGTGCCAACAGCACAGGGACAGGGGTCCCAGATACGCAGTCTTTT. Residues: CANSTGTGVPDTQSF.

With regard to this clonotype: A junction end diverges from the germline sequence, so it may reflect a read error. The rearrangement uses TRBV5-1 and TRBJ1-1; TRBD1 might be the D (5 bases). The CDR3 is made up of 13 amino acids. Germline loops: CDR1 SGHRS, CDR2 YFSETQ. This chain's CDR3 is CASSSKAGSEAFF. CDR3 coding DNA: TGTGCCAGCAGCTCCAAGGCAGGGAGTGAAGCTTTCTTT.

The chain joins TRBV7-8 to TRBJ1-5; D gene uncertain. CDR3 length: 15 amino acids. V shed 1 base and J shed 16 bases, with 23 bases lying between them. Germline V lookup: CDR1 SGHVS, CDR2 FQNEAQ. CDR3 bases: TGTGCCAGCAGCTTAGGGGCCGCTCGAAATAAGCCGTATCATTTT. It yields the protein CASSLGAARNKPYHF.

This clonotype was detected ten times or more. Germline is not matched at one junction end, which may reflect a read error. The gene calls are TRBV2 and TRBJ2-3; 8 bases line up with TRBD2. This CDR3 has 15 amino acids. Germline CDR1 and CDR2: SNHLY and FYNNEI. CDR3 in DNA: TGTGCCCGCAGATGGGGCGGGGGGCGCACAGATACGCAGTATTTT. Protein sequence: CARRWGGGRTDTQYF. The full variable domain, rest sourced from reference TRBV2 and TRBJ2-3, is EPEVTQTPSHQVTQMGQEVILRCVPISNHLYFYWYRQILGQKVEFLVSFYNNEISEKSEIFDDQFSVERPDGSNFTLKIRSTKLEDSAMYFCARRWGGGRTDTQYFGPGTRLTVL.

V usage is TRBV7-6 and J usage is TRBJ1-4, with D perhaps TRBD1 (5 bases). Between the trimmed V and J ends, which lost 1 base and 2 bases, there was a span of 11 bases. This CDR3 is built from 16 residues. Germline-derived CDR1 and CDR2 are SGHVS and FNYEAQ. CDR3 sequence reads: CASSLGFQGTNEKLFF. CDR3 nucleotide sequence: TGTGCCAGCAGCTTAGGGTTCCAGGGCACTAATGAAAAACTGTTTTTT.

J is TRBJ2-7 and V is TRBV10-2; D not resolved. The CDR3 consists of 12 residues. Germline V lookup: CDR1 WSHSY, CDR2 SAAADI. V lost 5 bases, J lost 1 base, and 6 bases lay in between. The CDR3 sequence is CASSRASYEQYF. DNA for the CDR3: TGCGCCAGCAGTCGCGCATCCTACGAGCAGTACTTC.

With regard to this clonotype: At one end, the junction sequence differs from germline, possibly due to a read error. The V call is TRBV7-8, the J call TRBJ2-3; D possibly corresponds to TRBD2 (6 bases). CDR1 and CDR2 from the germline V gene are SGHVS and FQNEAQ. This CDR3 spans 14 amino acids. CDR3 sequence (DNA): TGTGCCAGCAGCTCCGCGGGAAGGGGTGATAAGTTCTTTTTT. Its translation is CASSSAGRGDKFFF.

The chain has TRBV12-3 or TRBV12-4 and TRBJ1-2; D unresolved. The CDR3 has 15 residues. Deletions cut 6 bases from V and 0 bases from J, with 14 bases between. The CDR3 DNA follows: TGTGCCAGCAGACCCATGGGCGTTCCTAACTATGGCTACACCTTC. Translated: CASRPMGVPNYGYTF.

As concerns this clonotype: The junction departs from germline at one end; a sequencing error may be responsible. The chain carries TRBV7-2 and TRBJ2-7; no clear D. The CDR3 loop spans 14 amino acids. Germline V gives CDR1 SGHTA, CDR2 FQGNSA. The CDR3 reads CASSLEVGRNTQYF. The CDR3 DNA reads TGCGCCAGCAGCTTGGAAGTGGGTAGGAACACGCAGTACTTC.

This chain uses TRBV7-2 with TRBJ2-7; D is ambiguous. Germline V lookup: CDR1 SGHTA, CDR2 FQGNSA. This CDR3 region has 11 residues. V lost 1 base, J lost 5 bases, and 3 bases lay in between. The CDR3 sequence is CASSLGNEQYF. CDR3 DNA: TGTGCCAGCAGCTTAGGTAACGAGCAGTACTTC. Filled out from reference TRBV7-2 and TRBJ2-7, the complete variable domain reads GAGVSQSPSNKVTEKGKDVELRCDPISGHTALYWYRQSLGQGLEFLIYFQGNSAPDKSGLPSDRFSAERTGGSVSTLTIQRTQQEDSAVYLCASSLGNEQYFGPGTRLTVT.

This clonotype turned up a few times. The junction differs from germline at one of its ends, possibly a read error. This chain links TRBV2 with TRBJ2-3; 9 nucleotides match TRBD2. The germline V gene has CDR1 SNHLY and CDR2 FYNNEI. The CDR3 totals 14 residues. CDR3 nucleotides: TGTGCCAGCAGCGGAGCGGGGGGTGCGGACACGGAATCTTTC. Translation: CASSGAGGADTESF.

The chain carries TRBV7-9 and TRBJ2-6; D is possibly TRBD2 (5 bases). This CDR3 is 15 amino acids long. Trimming removed 7 bases from V and 19 bases from J, with 29 bases in between. CDR1 and CDR2 (germline): SEHNR, FQNEAQ (reference sequence). The CDR3 here is CASKGVSPTMSSSTF. The CDR3 DNA follows: TGTGCCAGCAAGGGAGTATCACCTACAATGAGCAGTTCTACTTTC.

As concerns this clonotype: This is likely a read error, given that the CDR3 carries no conserved phenylalanine or tryptophan at its end. It is unclear where the CDR3 begins or ends on the DNA, so no DNA is shown, and the CDR3 is as TCRdb lists it. The chain recombines TRBV2 with TRBJ2-2; the table assigns TRBD1, which was not confirmed against the DNA. Germline V gives CDR1 SNHLY, CDR2 FYNNEI. Both ends counted, the CDR3 spans 16 residues. The CDR3 spells CASSDGDRVEQGDGPG.